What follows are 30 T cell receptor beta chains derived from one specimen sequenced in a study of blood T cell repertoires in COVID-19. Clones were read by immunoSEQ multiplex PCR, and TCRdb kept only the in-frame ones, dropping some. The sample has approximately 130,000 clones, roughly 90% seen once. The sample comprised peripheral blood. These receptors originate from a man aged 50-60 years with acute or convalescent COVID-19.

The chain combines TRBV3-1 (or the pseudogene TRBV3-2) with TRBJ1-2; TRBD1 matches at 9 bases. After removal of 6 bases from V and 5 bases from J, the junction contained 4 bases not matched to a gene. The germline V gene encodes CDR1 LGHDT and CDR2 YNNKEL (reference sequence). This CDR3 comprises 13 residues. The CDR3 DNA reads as TGTGCCAGCAGGCCGGGACAGGGTTATGGCTACACCTTC. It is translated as CASRPGQGYGYTF.

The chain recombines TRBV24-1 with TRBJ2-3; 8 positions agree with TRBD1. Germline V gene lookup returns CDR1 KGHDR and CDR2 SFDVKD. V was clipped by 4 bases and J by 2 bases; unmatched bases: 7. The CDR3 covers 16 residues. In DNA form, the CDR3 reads TGTGCCACCAGTGAACCAGGGGGCCACAACACAGATACGCAGTATTTT. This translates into CATSEPGGHNTDTQYF.

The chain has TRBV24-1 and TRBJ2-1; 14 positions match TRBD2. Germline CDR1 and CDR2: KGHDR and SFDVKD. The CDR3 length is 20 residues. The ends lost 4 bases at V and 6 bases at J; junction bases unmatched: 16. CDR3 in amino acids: CATSDSSGTSGSLIFNEQFF. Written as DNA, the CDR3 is TGTGCCACCAGTGACTCTTCCGGGACTAGCGGGAGTCTCATCTTCAATGAGCAGTTCTTC.

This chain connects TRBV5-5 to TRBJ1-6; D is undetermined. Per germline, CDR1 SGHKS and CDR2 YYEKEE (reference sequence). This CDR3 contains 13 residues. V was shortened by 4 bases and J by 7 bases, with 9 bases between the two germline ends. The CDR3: CASSLENNSPLHF. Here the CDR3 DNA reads TGTGCCAGCAGCCTAGAAAACAATTCACCCCTCCACTTT.

CDR3 in DNA: TGCAGCATTAGACAGGGGGCGAGTGGCTACACCTTC. Translation gives CSIRQGASGYTF. V is TRBV29-1 and J is TRBJ1-2, with 10 bases identical to TRBD1. CDR1 SQVTM and CDR2 ANQGSEA come from the germline V gene. The junction had 7 bases not matched to a gene; V was cut back by 8 bases and J by 7 bases. There are 12 residues in the CDR3.

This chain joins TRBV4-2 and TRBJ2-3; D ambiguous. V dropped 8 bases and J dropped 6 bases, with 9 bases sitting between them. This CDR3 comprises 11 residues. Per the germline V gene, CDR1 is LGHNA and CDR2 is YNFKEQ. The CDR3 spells CASAGFDTQYF. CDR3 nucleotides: TGTGCCAGCGCAGGCTTTGATACGCAGTATTTT.

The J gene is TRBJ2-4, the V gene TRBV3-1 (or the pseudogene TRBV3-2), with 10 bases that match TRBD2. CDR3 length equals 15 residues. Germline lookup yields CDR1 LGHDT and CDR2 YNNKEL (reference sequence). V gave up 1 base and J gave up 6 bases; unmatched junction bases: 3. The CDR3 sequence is CASSQGLAGVNIQYF. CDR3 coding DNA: TGTGCCAGCAGCCAAGGACTAGCGGGTGTAAACATTCAGTACTTC.

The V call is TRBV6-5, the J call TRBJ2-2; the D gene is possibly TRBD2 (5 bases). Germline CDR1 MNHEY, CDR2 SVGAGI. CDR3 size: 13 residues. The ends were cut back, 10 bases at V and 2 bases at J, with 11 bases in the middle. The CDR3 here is CAIGGGNTGELFF. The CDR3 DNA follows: TGTGCCATCGGAGGAGGCAACACCGGGGAGCTGTTTTTT.

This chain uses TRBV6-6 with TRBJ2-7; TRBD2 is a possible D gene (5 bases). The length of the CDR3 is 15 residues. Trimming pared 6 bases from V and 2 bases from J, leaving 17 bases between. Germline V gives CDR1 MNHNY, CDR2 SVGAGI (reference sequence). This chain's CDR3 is CASRSTRDQTYEQYF. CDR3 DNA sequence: TGTGCCAGCAGGTCGACCCGGGATCAGACCTACGAGCAGTACTTC.

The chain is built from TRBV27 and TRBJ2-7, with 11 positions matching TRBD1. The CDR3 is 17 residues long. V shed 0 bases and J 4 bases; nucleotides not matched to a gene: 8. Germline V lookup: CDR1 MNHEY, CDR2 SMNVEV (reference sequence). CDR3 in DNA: TGTGCCAGCAGTTTATCCCCTAGGACAGGGGGCAGGTACGAGCAGTACTTC. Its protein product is CASSLSPRTGGRYEQYF.

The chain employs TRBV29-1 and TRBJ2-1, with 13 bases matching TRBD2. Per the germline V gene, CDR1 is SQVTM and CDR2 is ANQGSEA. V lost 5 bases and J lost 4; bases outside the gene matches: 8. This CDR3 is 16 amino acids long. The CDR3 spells CSVPRTSGRAYNEQFF. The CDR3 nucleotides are TGCAGCGTTCCCAGGACTAGCGGGAGAGCTTACAATGAGCAGTTCTTC.

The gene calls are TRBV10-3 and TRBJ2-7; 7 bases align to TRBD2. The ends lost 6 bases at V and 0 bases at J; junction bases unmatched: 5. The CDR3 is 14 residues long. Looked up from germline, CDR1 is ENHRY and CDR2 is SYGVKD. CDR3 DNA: TGTGCCATCAGCGCGGGAGTTACCTCCTACGAGCAGTACTTC. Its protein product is CAISAGVTSYEQYF.

The CDR3 reads CASSSLAGGVHEQFF. In nucleotides, the CDR3 is TGTGCCAGCAGCTCACTAGCGGGAGGAGTCCATGAGCAGTTCTTC. The chain couples TRBV3-1 (or the pseudogene TRBV3-2) to TRBJ2-1; 12 nucleotides align to TRBD2. CDR3 length equals 15 residues. The V and J ends lost 5 bases and 8 bases, in that order; junction bases with no gene match: 7. Germline CDR1 LGHDT, CDR2 YNNKEL (reference sequence).

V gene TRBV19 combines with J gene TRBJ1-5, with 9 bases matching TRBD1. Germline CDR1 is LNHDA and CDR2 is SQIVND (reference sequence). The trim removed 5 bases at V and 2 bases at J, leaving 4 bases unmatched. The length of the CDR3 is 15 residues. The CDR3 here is CASSARQGGNQPQHF. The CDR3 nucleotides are TGTGCCAGTAGTGCCCGACAGGGGGGCAATCAGCCCCAGCATTTT.

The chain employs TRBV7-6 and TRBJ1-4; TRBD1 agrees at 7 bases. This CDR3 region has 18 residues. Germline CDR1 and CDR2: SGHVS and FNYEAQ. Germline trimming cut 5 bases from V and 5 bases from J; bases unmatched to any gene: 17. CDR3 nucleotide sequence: TGTGCCAGCAGCCCAGAGGGTTGGTCAGGGGGATGGAATGAAAAACTGTTTTTT. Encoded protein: CASSPEGWSGGWNEKLFF.

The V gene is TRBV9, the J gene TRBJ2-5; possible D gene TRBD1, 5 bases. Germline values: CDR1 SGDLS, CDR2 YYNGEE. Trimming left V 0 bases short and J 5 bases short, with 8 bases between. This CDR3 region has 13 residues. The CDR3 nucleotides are TGTGCCAGCAGCGTAGTAGGGGTGGAGACCCAGTACTTC. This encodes CASSVVGVETQYF.

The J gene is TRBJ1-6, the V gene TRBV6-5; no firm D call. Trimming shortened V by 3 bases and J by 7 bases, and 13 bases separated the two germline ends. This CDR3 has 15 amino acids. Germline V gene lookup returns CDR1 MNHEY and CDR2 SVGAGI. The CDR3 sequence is CASSYTVLMNSPLHF. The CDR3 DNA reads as TGTGCCAGCAGTTATACGGTTCTAATGAATTCACCCCTCCACTTT.

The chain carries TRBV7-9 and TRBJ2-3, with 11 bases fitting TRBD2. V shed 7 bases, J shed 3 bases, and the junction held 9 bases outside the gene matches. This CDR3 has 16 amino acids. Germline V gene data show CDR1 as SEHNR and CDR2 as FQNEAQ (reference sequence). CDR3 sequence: CASTDGTSGYTDTQYF. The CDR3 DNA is TGTGCCAGCACCGATGGGACTAGCGGCTATACAGATACGCAGTATTTT.

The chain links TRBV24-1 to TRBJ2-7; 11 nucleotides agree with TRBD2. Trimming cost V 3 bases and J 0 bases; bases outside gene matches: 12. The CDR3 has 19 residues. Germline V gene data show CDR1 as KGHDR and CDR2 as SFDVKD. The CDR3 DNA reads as TGTGCCACCAGTGATACCCTGGGACTAGCGGATATTATCTCCTACGAGCAGTACTTC. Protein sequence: CATSDTLGLADIISYEQYF.

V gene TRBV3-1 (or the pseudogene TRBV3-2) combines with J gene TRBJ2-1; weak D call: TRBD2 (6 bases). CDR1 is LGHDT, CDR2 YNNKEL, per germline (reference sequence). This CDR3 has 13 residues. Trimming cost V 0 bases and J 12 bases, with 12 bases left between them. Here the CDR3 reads CASSQDFFGGQFF. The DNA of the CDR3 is TGTGCCAGCAGCCAAGATTTCTTCGGGGGGCAGTTCTTC.

CDR3 nucleotide sequence: TGTGCCATCAGTGAGGCCTGGCAGGGTAATGGCGAGCAGTACTTC. Protein sequence: CAISEAWQGNGEQYF. The V and J genes are TRBV10-3 and TRBJ2-7, with D possibly matching TRBD1 (5 bases). CDR1 and CDR2 (germline): ENHRY, SYGVKD. V shed 2 bases and J shed 6 bases, with 17 bases lying between them. The CDR3 runs to 15 residues.

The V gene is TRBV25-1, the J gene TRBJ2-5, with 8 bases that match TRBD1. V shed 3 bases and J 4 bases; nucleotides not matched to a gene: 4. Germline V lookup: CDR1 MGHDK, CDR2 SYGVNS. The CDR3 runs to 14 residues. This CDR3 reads CASSDTGGLETQYF. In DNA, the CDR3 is TGTGCCAGCAGTGATACAGGGGGTTTAGAGACCCAGTACTTC.

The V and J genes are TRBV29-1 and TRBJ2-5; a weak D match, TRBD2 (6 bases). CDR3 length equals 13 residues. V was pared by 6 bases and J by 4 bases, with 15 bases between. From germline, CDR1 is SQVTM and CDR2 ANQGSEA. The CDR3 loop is CSVRRLGGETQYF. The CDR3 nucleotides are TGCAGCGTCCGCCGCCTGGGGGGAGAGACCCAGTACTTC.

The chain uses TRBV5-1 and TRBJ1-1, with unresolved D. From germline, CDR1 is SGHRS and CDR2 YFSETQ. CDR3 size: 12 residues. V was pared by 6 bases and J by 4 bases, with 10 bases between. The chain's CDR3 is CASTLSGTEAFF. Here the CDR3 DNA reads TGCGCCAGCACCCTTTCGGGCACTGAAGCTTTCTTT.

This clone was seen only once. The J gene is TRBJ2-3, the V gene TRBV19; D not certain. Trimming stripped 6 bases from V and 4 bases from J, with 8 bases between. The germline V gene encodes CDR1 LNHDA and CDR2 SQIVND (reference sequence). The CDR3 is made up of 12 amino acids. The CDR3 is CASSLLADTQYF. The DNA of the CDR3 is TGTGCCAGTAGCCTCCTTGCAGATACGCAGTATTTT.

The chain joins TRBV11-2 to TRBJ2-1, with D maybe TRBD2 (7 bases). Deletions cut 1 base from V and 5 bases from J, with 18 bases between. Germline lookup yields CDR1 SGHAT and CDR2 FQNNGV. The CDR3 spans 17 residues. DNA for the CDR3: TGTGCCAGCAGCTTAGGTCTGGGGGGGCTTAAGGACAATGAGCAGTTCTTC. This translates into CASSLGLGGLKDNEQFF. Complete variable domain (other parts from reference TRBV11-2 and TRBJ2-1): EAGVAQSPRYKIIEKRQSVAFWCNPISGHATLYWYQQILGQGPKLLIQFQNNGVVDDSQLPKDRFSAERLKGVDSTLKIQPAKLEDSAVYLCASSLGLGGLKDNEQFFGPGTRLTVL.

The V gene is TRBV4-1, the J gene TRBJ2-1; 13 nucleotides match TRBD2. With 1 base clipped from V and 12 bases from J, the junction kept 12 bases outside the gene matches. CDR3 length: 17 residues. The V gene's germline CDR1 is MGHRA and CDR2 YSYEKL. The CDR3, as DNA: TGCGCCAGCAGCCAAGTAAATATGGGACTAGCGGGACTTGGGCAGTTCTTC. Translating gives CASSQVNMGLAGLGQFF.

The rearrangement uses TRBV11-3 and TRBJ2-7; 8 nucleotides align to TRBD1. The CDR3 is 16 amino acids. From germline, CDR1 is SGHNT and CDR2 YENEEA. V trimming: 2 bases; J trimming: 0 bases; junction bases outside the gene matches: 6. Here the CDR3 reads CASSLPGQVPSYEQYF. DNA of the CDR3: TGTGCCAGCAGCTTACCGGGACAGGTCCCCTCCTACGAGCAGTACTTC.

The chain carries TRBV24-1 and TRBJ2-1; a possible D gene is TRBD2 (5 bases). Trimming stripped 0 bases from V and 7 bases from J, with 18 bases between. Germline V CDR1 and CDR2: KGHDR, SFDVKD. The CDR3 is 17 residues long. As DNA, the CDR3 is TGTGCCACCAGTGATTTGTCGGACTTAACGGGCACAAATGAGCAGTTCTTC. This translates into CATSDLSDLTGTNEQFF.

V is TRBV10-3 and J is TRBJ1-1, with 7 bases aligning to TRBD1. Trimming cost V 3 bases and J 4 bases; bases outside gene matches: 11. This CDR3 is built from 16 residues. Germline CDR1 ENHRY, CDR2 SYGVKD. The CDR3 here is CAISESVGGLVTEAFF. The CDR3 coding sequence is TGTGCCATCAGTGAATCGGTAGGGGGCTTGGTCACTGAAGCTTTCTTT.